This T cell receptor (beta chain) was recovered during a study of CD8 T cells in Susac syndrome. Random hexamers served to reverse transcribe roughly 0.5 to 1 ug RNA. The method of amplification for TCR beta CDR3 was immunoSEQ multiplex PCR, covering 54 Vbeta and 13 Jbeta. TCRdb analysed the immunoSEQ multiplex PCR reads with MiXCR anew, one entry per CDR3 protein. The profile shows approximately 300,000 distinct CDR3 sequences, 75% to 85% of them singletons. This clonotype appeared a single time. CDR1 is SGDLS and CDR2 is YYNGEE in the germline V gene. There are 12 residues in the CDR3. The V gene lost 2 bases and the J gene lost 3 bases, with 2 bases spanning the gap.

The sequence was collected from a human donor with multiple sclerosis. The rearrangement uses TRBV9 and TRBJ2-2; D uncertain. The sequencing sample was made of CD8+ T cells from PBMCs. CDR3 nucleotides: TGTGCCAGCAGCGTTGACACCGGGGAGCTGTTTTTT. It specifies CASSVDTGELFF.